The 29 T cell receptor beta chains presented below share a single source sample, sequenced in a study of T cell responses to AZD1222 COVID-19 vaccine. Libraries were prepared by immunoSEQ multiplex PCR; TCRdb keeps only in-frame clonotypes and omits some of them. The sample has some 200,000 clones; approximately 93% are singletons. Sample: peripheral blood, taken 28 days after the second AZD1222 dose. The receptors were sampled from an adult who received the AZD1222 COVID-19 vaccine.

This clone was counted once. The chain links TRBV16 to TRBJ2-3; maybe TRBD1 (5 bases). Germline V CDR1 and CDR2: KGHSY, FQNENV. The CDR3 covers 15 residues. Trimming shortened V by 0 bases and J by 2 bases, and 9 bases separated the two germline ends. CDR3 sequence (DNA): TGTGCCAGCAGCCAATCCGGACAACCCACAGATACGCAGTATTTT. Translated, it gives CASSQSGQPTDTQYF.

The chain joins TRBV18 to TRBJ2-3; the D is unclear. In germline, CDR1 is KGHSH, CDR2 LQKENI. The CDR3 runs to 15 residues. Trimming removed 2 bases from V and 1 base from J, with 10 bases in between. This chain's CDR3 is CASSPSYSRTDTQYF. In DNA, the CDR3 is TGTGCCAGCTCACCAAGCTACAGTCGCACAGATACGCAGTATTTT. Together with reference TRBV18 and TRBJ2-3, the CDR3 gives the full variable domain: NAGVMQNPRHLVRRRGQEARLRCSPMKGHSHVYWYRQLPEEGLKFMVYLQKENIIDESGMPKERFSAEFPKEGPSILRIQQVVRGDSAAYFCASSPSYSRTDTQYFGPGTRLTVL.

The gene calls are TRBV5-1 and TRBJ2-1; D is ambiguous. From germline, CDR1 is SGHRS and CDR2 YFSETQ. This CDR3 is built from 15 residues. V was pared by 0 bases and J by 1 base, with 8 bases between. The CDR3 sequence is CASSLVASSYNEQFF. In DNA form, the CDR3 reads TGCGCCAGCAGCTTGGTTGCGTCATCCTACAATGAGCAGTTCTTC.

The rearrangement links TRBV6-5 to TRBJ2-7; D may correspond to TRBD1 or TRBD2 (6 bases each). This CDR3 is 13 amino acids long. Germline assignment: CDR1 MNHEY and CDR2 SVGAGI. V gave up 3 bases and J gave up 6 bases, with 12 bases separating them. CDR3 in amino acids: CASSYRGVGEQYF. CDR3 DNA sequence: TGTGCCAGCAGTTATAGGGGGGTGGGCGAGCAGTACTTC.

This clone was seen a single time. The chain recombines TRBV4-2 with TRBJ2-7; 7 bases map to TRBD1. CDR3 length: 15 amino acids. V dropped 1 base and J dropped 3; count of bases not matched to a gene: 6. Looked up from germline, CDR1 is LGHNA and CDR2 is YNFKEQ. The CDR3 bases are TGTGCCAGCAGCCAAGCTACGACAGGGATCTACGAGCAGTACTTC. Its translation is CASSQATTGIYEQYF.

V usage is TRBV10-3 and J usage is TRBJ2-1; 12 bases are a match to TRBD2. Per germline, CDR1 ENHRY and CDR2 SYGVKD. The CDR3 sequence is 13 residues long. With V trimmed by 8 bases and J by 10 bases, 6 bases remained unmatched. The CDR3 DNA reads TGTGCCATCTCGAGTCTAGCGGGGGGGGAGCAGTTCTTC. Encoded protein: CAISSLAGGEQFF.

The chain has TRBV5-1 and TRBJ1-1; D possibly corresponds to TRBD1 (5 bases). Trimming shortened V by 4 bases and J by 3 bases, and 19 bases separated the two germline ends. This CDR3 contains 16 residues. Germline CDR1 and CDR2: SGHRS and YFSETQ. The CDR3 region is CASSPTFRERHTEAFF. Written as DNA, the CDR3 is TGCGCCAGCAGCCCCACATTCAGGGAGAGGCACACTGAAGCTTTCTTT.

The chain couples TRBV7-3 to TRBJ2-7; D may be TRBD1 or TRBD2 (5 bases each). Trimming left V 0 bases short and J 7 bases short, with 25 bases between. CDR1 and CDR2 (germline): SGHTA, FQGTGA. The CDR3 is made up of 18 amino acids. The CDR3 here is CASSLTNGTPRPDGEQYF. The CDR3 nucleotides read TGTGCCAGCAGCTTAACTAACGGGACCCCCCGTCCCGATGGGGAGCAGTACTTC.

The table lists this clone with a few counts. J is TRBJ1-2 and V is TRBV14; perhaps TRBD1 as D (6 bases). CDR1 is SGHDN, CDR2 FVKESK, per germline. V was cut by 4 bases and J by 4 bases, with 19 bases left in between. The CDR3 spans 16 residues. This CDR3 is CASSRWDNKESYGYTF. In DNA form, the CDR3 reads TGTGCCAGCAGCCGCTGGGACAACAAGGAGAGCTATGGCTACACCTTC.

Only one count was recorded for this clone. The chain joins TRBV19 to TRBJ2-5, with TRBD2 identical over 11 bases. CDR1 is LNHDA, CDR2 SQIVND, per germline (reference sequence). The CDR3 contains 16 residues. V trimming: 5 bases; J trimming: 9 bases; junction bases outside the gene matches: 14. CDR3 nucleotide sequence: TGTGCCAGTAGTGCGGTAGCGGGGGGGACCGGGGGTGCCCAGTACTTC. Translating gives CASSAVAGGTGGAQYF. Supplemented by reference TRBV19 and TRBJ2-5, the full variable domain reads DGGITQSPKYLFRKEGQNVTLSCEQNLNHDAMYWYRQDPGQGLRLIYYSQIVNDFQKGDIAEGYSVSREKKESFPLTVTSAQKNPTAFYLCASSAVAGGTGGAQYFGPGTRLLVL.

V and J are TRBV7-3 and TRBJ2-5; TRBD1 matches at 9 bases. This CDR3 contains 13 residues. Germline CDR1 SGHTA, CDR2 FQGTGA. The V segment lost 3 bases and the J segment 5 bases; nucleotides outside the gene matches: 1. Here the CDR3 reads CASSLDRGETQYF. The CDR3 region has the DNA TGTGCCAGCAGCTTGGACAGGGGCGAGACCCAGTACTTC.

The chain uses TRBV6-5 and TRBJ1-6, with TRBD1 as a possible D gene (5 bases). This CDR3 contains 16 residues. Germline loops: CDR1 MNHEY, CDR2 SVGAGI. With 2 bases removed from V and 7 bases from J, the gap between germline ends came to 15 bases. CDR3 protein: CASSYGGALGNSPLHF. DNA of the CDR3: TGTGCCAGCAGTTACGGCGGGGCCCTGGGGAATTCACCCCTCCACTTT.

This clone was seen only a few times. The chain couples TRBV18 to TRBJ1-1; D call uncertain. The CDR3 length is 12 residues. The germline gives CDR1 KGHSH, CDR2 LQKENI. Trimming took off 3 bases at V and 1 base at J, with 3 bases between the two ends. The CDR3 DNA sequence: TGTGCCAGCTCACCGCCGAACACTGAAGCTTTCTTT. This encodes CASSPPNTEAFF.

The V call is TRBV5-1, the J call TRBJ2-7, with TRBD1 identical over 9 bases. CDR1 SGHRS and CDR2 YFSETQ come from the germline V gene. This CDR3 contains 16 residues. Trimming at V came to 0 bases and at J to 0 bases, leaving 4 bases not matched to a gene. The CDR3: CASSLAGDRDSYEQYF. DNA for the CDR3: TGCGCCAGCAGCTTGGCGGGGGACAGGGACTCCTACGAGCAGTACTTC.

In DNA, the CDR3 is TGTGCCAGCTCACCAGAAGACAGACCCTATGGCTACACCTTC. It specifies CASSPEDRPYGYTF. The chain uses TRBV18 and TRBJ1-2; possibly TRBD1 for D (5 bases). This CDR3 has 14 residues. Germline V CDR1 and CDR2: KGHSH, LQKENI. Trimming stripped 2 bases from V and 4 bases from J, with 11 bases between.

The chain recombines TRBV30 with TRBJ1-1; possible D gene TRBD1, 6 bases. Germline values: CDR1 GTSNPN, CDR2 SVGIG (reference sequence). This CDR3 contains 13 residues. V was trimmed by 3 bases and J by 4 bases, leaving 12 bases between them. The DNA of the CDR3 is TGTGCCTGGAGGGGTCAGGGGCTCACTGAAGCTTTCTTT. It encodes CAWRGQGLTEAFF.

The CDR3 here is CASSIESGSLVDTQYF. CDR3 DNA: TGTGCCAGTAGTATAGAAAGCGGGTCCCTCGTAGATACGCAGTATTTT. V usage is TRBV19 and J usage is TRBJ2-3; D is possibly TRBD2 (6 bases). Per germline, CDR1 LNHDA and CDR2 SQIVND (reference sequence). The length of the CDR3 is 16 residues. Trimming pared 0 bases from V and 5 bases from J, leaving 15 bases between. The full variable domain, completed using reference TRBV19 and TRBJ2-3, is DGGITQSPKYLFRKEGQNVTLSCEQNLNHDAMYWYRQDPGQGLRLIYYSQIVNDFQKGDIAEGYSVSREKKESFPLTVTSAQKNPTAFYLCASSIESGSLVDTQYFGPGTRLTVL.

The chain carries TRBV18 and TRBJ2-5; D is tentatively TRBD1 or TRBD2 (5 bases each). The germline gives CDR1 KGHSH, CDR2 LQKENI. The CDR3 consists of 14 residues. V was pared by 2 bases and J by 5 bases, with 12 bases between. In nucleotides, the CDR3 is TGTGCCAGCTCACCAGGGACCTCCGGGGAGACCCAGTACTTC. Translating it yields CASSPGTSGETQYF.

The V call is TRBV3-1 (or the pseudogene TRBV3-2), the J call TRBJ2-5, with D maybe TRBD2 (6 bases). This CDR3 spans 13 amino acids. Germline-derived CDR1 and CDR2 are LGHDT and YNNKEL (reference sequence). V was trimmed by 6 bases and J by 5 bases, leaving 13 bases between them. The CDR3 nucleotides read TGTGCCAGCAGGAGGGCGGCGGGGGAGACCCAGTACTTC. As protein: CASRRAAGETQYF.

The gene calls are TRBV28 and TRBJ2-7; D is possibly TRBD1 (5 bases). The CDR3 sequence is 14 residues long. V lost 6 bases to trimming and J lost 6 bases, with 18 bases between them. Germline V lookup: CDR1 MDHEN, CDR2 SYDVKM. CDR3 sequence (DNA): TGTGCCAGCAGACCACCTGGGCAGGGATTCGAGCAGTACTTC. It translates to CASRPPGQGFEQYF.

This clone was observed a handful of times. This chain uses TRBV2 with TRBJ2-5; D possibly matches TRBD1 or TRBD2 (6 bases each). This CDR3 has 16 amino acids. Per the germline V gene, CDR1 is SNHLY and CDR2 is FYNNEI. V was pared by 0 bases and J by 5 bases, with 16 bases between. The CDR3 DNA reads as TGTGCCAGCAGTGAAGCTGGGGGGCTCTCAGGGGAGACCCAGTACTTC. Protein product: CASSEAGGLSGETQYF.

V gene TRBV7-2 combines with J gene TRBJ1-1; a weak D match, TRBD1 (5 bases). Trimming took 1 base from V and 2 from J, leaving 8 bases between them. The CDR3 sequence is 14 residues long. Germline V gives CDR1 SGHTA, CDR2 FQGNSA. The CDR3 nucleotides are TGTGCCAGCAGCTTAGGCGGGGGAAACACTGAAGCTTTCTTT. Translating it yields CASSLGGGNTEAFF.

This chain connects TRBV25-1 to TRBJ1-6; D is perhaps TRBD1 (5 bases). CDR1 is MGHDK, CDR2 SYGVNS, per germline. This CDR3 spans 15 amino acids. V lost 4 bases and J lost 10, with 17 bases in between. The CDR3 region has the DNA TGTGCCAGCAGTGTGGGCAGCGGAGGGGAGTCACCCCTCCACTTT. Protein sequence: CASSVGSGGESPLHF.

This clone was seen just once. The chain uses TRBV27 and TRBJ2-7; D is perhaps TRBD2 (7 bases). The CDR3 is 15 residues long. The germline gives CDR1 MNHEY, CDR2 SMNVEV (reference sequence). The V end lost 3 bases, the J end lost 1 base, and 13 bases lay between the germline ends. DNA of the CDR3: TGTGCCAGCAGTTTGGGGGGGCACCAGTCCTACGAGCAGTACTTC. Protein sequence: CASSLGGHQSYEQYF.

This rearrangement joins TRBV6-6 to TRBJ1-2; D gene uncertain. With 6 bases removed from V and 3 bases from J, the gap between germline ends came to 11 bases. Germline V gene data show CDR1 as MNHNY and CDR2 as SVGAGI (reference sequence). This CDR3 region has 13 residues. DNA of the CDR3: TGTGCCAGCAGCCAACTTTCCGACTATGGCTACACCTTC. Translating gives CASSQLSDYGYTF.

This chain joins TRBV6-5 and TRBJ1-1; no firm D call. CDR1 and CDR2 (germline): MNHEY, SVGAGI. The length of the CDR3 is 15 residues. V lost 8 bases and J 2 bases, leaving 18 bases between the germline ends. CDR3 sequence: CASGQQPSSNTEAFF. CDR3 DNA sequence: TGTGCCAGCGGGCAGCAACCCAGCAGTAACACTGAAGCTTTCTTT.

The chain uses TRBV6-1 and TRBJ1-4; 8 bases are a match to TRBD1. The CDR3 consists of 18 residues. The trim removed 3 bases at V and 6 bases at J, leaving 15 bases unmatched. Germline V lookup: CDR1 MNHNS, CDR2 SASEGT. The CDR3 DNA is TGTGCCAGCAGTGAGACACAGGGGGTGCGCGGAGTTGATGAAAAACTGTTTTTT. Its protein product is CASSETQGVRGVDEKLFF.

A word on this clone: Other DNA sequences in the same sample also yield this CDR3. This rearrangement joins TRBV19 to TRBJ2-1; 15 positions match TRBD2. CDR3 length equals 15 residues. V trimming: 6 bases; J trimming: 9 bases; junction bases outside the gene matches: 6. From germline, CDR1 is LNHDA and CDR2 SQIVND (reference sequence). The CDR3 protein is CASSRTSGGAVEQFF. The CDR3 bases are TGTGCCAGTAGCCGGACTAGCGGGGGGGCCGTTGAGCAGTTCTTC.

In its sample, this clone was seen a few times. V is TRBV24-1 and J is TRBJ2-1; tentative D call: TRBD1 (5 bases). The germline CDR1 and CDR2 sequences are KGHDR and SFDVKD. Trimming took 3 bases from V and 2 from J, leaving 10 bases between them. The CDR3 is 15 residues long. CDR3 sequence reads: CATSDARVPYNEQFF. The CDR3 nucleotides are TGTGCCACCAGTGATGCCAGGGTTCCCTACAATGAGCAGTTCTTC.